The clone carrying this T cell receptor beta chain was observed a single time. Its antigen is unknown. Every TCR beta cDNA library bore unique molecular identifiers. In TCRdb, the PCR reads were re-called with MiXCR into one record per CDR3 protein. In the table there are roughly 870,000 distinct CDR3 sequences, 53% of which are singletons. The sample belongs to a study of post-analysis software for immune sequencing data. Per the germline V gene, CDR1 is SQVTM and CDR2 is ANQGSEA. The V gene lost 0 bases and the J gene lost 4 bases, with 10 bases spanning the gap. The CDR3 is made up of 13 amino acids. General study results and limits: Among five TRBV segments more frequent in patients than controls were TRBV5-6, TRBV5-1 and TRBV20-1.

The sample taken for sequencing was blood. The TCR was taken from a girl between 5 and 17 years old with multiple sclerosis. The J gene is TRBJ2-7, the V gene TRBV29-1; no definite D call. CDR3 nucleotides: TGCAGCGTTGAAGATCGTTATGGGTACGAGCAGTACTTC. Translation: CSVEDRYGYEQYF.